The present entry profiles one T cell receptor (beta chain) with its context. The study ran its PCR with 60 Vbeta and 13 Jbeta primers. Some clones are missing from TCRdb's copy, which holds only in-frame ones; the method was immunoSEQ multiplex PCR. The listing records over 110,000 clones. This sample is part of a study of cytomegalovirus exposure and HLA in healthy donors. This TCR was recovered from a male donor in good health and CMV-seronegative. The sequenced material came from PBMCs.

CDR3 in amino acids: CASSKQTGVDEQYF. Written as DNA, the CDR3 is TGTGCCAGCAGTAAGCAGACAGGGGTCGACGAGCAGTACTTC. The chain recombines TRBV28 with TRBJ2-7; 8 bases agree with TRBD1. CDR1 MDHEN and CDR2 SYDVKM come from the germline V gene. The CDR3 extends over 14 amino acids. V lost 5 bases to trimming and J lost 5 bases; unmatched junction nucleotides: 8.